The clone carrying this TCR beta chain was detected ten times or more. Its antigen is as yet unknown. The CDR3 spans 12 residues. Germline V lookup: CDR1 MNHNS, CDR2 SASEGT. Deletions cut 11 bases from V and 0 bases from J, with 10 bases between. It was by 5'RACE with 10-nucleotide random UMIs that the cDNA was made. One entry per CDR3 protein, called by TCRdb with MiXCR from the 5' RACE reads. The sample includes over 55,000 distinct CDR3 sequences, around 10% of them seen just once. This specimen belongs to a study of neurological immune-mediated disorders. Time point: longitudinal time-point 1 (baseline). Study outcomes and limitations: Expansion of TCR clones was greatest in HTLV-1-associated myelopathy and smallest in multiple sclerosis, where it fell below that of healthy controls.

Sequencing was carried out using PBMCs. This receptor was taken from a male donor with HTLV-1-associated myelopathy (HAM/TSP). This chain uses TRBV6-1 with TRBJ1-1, with D possibly matching TRBD1 (6 bases). CDR3 bases: TGTGCCGGACAGACATTGAACACTGAAGCTTTCTTT. This gives the protein CAGQTLNTEAFF.